These T cell receptor beta chains were read from a single sample in a study of blood T cell repertoires in COVID-19. Here immunoSEQ multiplex PCR was the method, and the copy in TCRdb shows in-frame clones only, minus some. Of about 140,000 clones in the sample, roughly 88% were seen once. Sequenced: peripheral blood. The receptors stem from a woman in her sixties with acute or convalescent COVID-19. Both conserved end residues are part of each CDR3. The D gene is left open where the match is weak. For some rows the clone size is stated as once, few or many, or as a class when expanded; others skip it.

>TRBJ1-4|.|TRBD1|TRBV9
TGTGCCAGCAGCGTAGGGACAGGGCTAACTAATGAAAAACTGTTTTTT
CASSVGTGLTNEKLFF
>TRBJ2-7|.|.|TRBV25-1
TGTGCCAGCAGCCCCACAGGGCACGAGCAGTACTTC
CASSPTGHEQYF
>TRBJ2-1|.|.|TRBV5-1
TGCGCCAGCAGCTTTACGACGGAGAATGAGCAGTTCTTC
CASSFTTENEQFF
>TRBJ1-2|few|.|TRBV5-1
TGCGCCAGCAGCTGGGCGACGGCAAACTATGGCTACACCTTC
CASSWATANYGYTF
>TRBJ1-2|once|.|TRBV7-2
TGTGCCAGCAGCTTTGGCCCCGGGGAAGCCTATGGCTACACCTTC
CASSFGPGEAYGYTF
>TRBJ1-5|.|TRBD1|TRBV28
TGTGCCAGCAGTTCTGGACAGGGGGATCAGCCCCAGCATTTT
CASSSGQGDQPQHF
>TRBJ2-3|.|TRBD2|TRBV3-1/TRBV3-2
TGTGCCAGCAGCCCCCGCGGCGGGGGTTCTGGAGATACGCAGTATTTT
CASSPRGGGSGDTQYF
>TRBJ2-3|.|TRBD2|TRBV4-3
TGCGCCAGCAGCCAAGAGGGGGGGGGAACTAGCACAGATACGCAGTATTTT
CASSQEGGGTSTDTQYF
>TRBJ2-7|.|TRBD1|TRBV27
TGTGCCAGCAGTTTAACCGACAGGGGCGAGCAGTACTTC
CASSLTDRGEQYF
>TRBJ2-5|.|TRBD2|TRBV7-2
TGTGCCAGCAGCTTAGACGGGACTAGTTCGCAGACCCAGTACTTC
CASSLDGTSSQTQYF
>TRBJ2-1|.|TRBD2|TRBV2
TGTGCCAGCAGTGAATGGACTAGCCGGTTGGATGAGCAGTTCTTC
CASSEWTSRLDEQFF
>TRBJ1-6|.|.|TRBV6-5
TGTGCCAGCAGTTACTCAAATCTGGCTCAGCGATTCTTT
CASSYSNLAQRFF